A selection of T cell receptor beta chains follows, all from one sample in a study of cytomegalovirus exposure and HLA in healthy donors. Sequencing used immunoSEQ multiplex PCR; TCRdb keeps in-frame clones, though not all of them. This sample has more than 85,000 clones, with more than 65% found just once. Sequencing was performed on PBMCs. The receptors stem from a woman between 18 and 29 years old in good health and CMV-seropositive. The CDR3 runs from the conserved cysteine through the conserved F or W. The order of the fields is clone size, D gene, V gene, J gene, CDR3 length, CDR3 protein, CDR3 DNA. A D gene is named only where the DNA matches it firmly. Expanded clones get a size class; other rows say once, few or many, or leave the size out.

NA	TRBD2	TRBV5-4	TRBJ2-7	15	CASSQVGTSSYEQYF	TGTGCCAGCAGCCAGGTCGGGACTAGCTCCTACGAGCAGTACTTC
once	NA	TRBV12-5	TRBJ2-3	17	CASGLAQGLVVGDTQYF	TGTGCTAGTGGTTTGGCCCAGGGGTTAGTGGTGGGAGATACGCAGTATTTT
NA	NA	TRBV6-5	TRBJ1-1	13	CASSYRGRTEAFF	TGTGCCAGCAGTTACCGAGGCCGGACTGAAGCTTTCTTT
NA	TRBD2	TRBV7-9	TRBJ2-1	16	CASSFGAGGSHNEQFF	TGTGCCAGCAGCTTTGGTGCGGGAGGATCCCACAATGAGCAGTTCTTC
NA	TRBD2	TRBV28	TRBJ2-5	13	CASNKSGGETQYF	TGTGCCAGCAACAAATCGGGAGGAGAGACCCAGTACTTC
NA	TRBD2	TRBV7-3	TRBJ2-1	14	CASSSSGGGNEQFF	TGTGCCAGCAGCTCTAGCGGGGGGGGCAATGAGCAGTTCTTC
NA	TRBD1	TRBV7-8	TRBJ1-5	14	CASSSRQGTGPQHF	TGTGCCAGCAGCTCCCGACAGGGGACCGGCCCCCAGCATTTT
NA	NA	TRBV6-5	TRBJ2-2	16	CASSSPVTGNTGELFF	TGTGCCAGCAGTTCGCCCGTAACAGGGAACACCGGGGAGCTGTTTTTT
NA	NA	TRBV4-3	TRBJ2-3	14	CASSQRDSTDTQYF	TGCGCCAGCAGCCAGCGGGACAGCACAGATACGCAGTATTTT
NA	NA	TRBV28	TRBJ2-7	15	CASSPYPPRSAEQYF	TGTGCCAGCAGTCCCTACCCCCCTAGATCCGCAGAGCAGTACTTC
NA	TRBD2	TRBV5-1	TRBJ2-3	14	CATFSGRPEDTQYF	TGCGCCACGTTCAGCGGGAGGCCCGAAGATACGCAGTATTTT
NA	TRBD1	TRBV5-1	TRBJ2-7	14	CASSLRTGGYEQYF	TGCGCCAGCAGCTTGCGGACAGGGGGGTACGAGCAGTACTTC
NA	TRBD2	TRBV27	TRBJ2-3	17	CASSPLPAAGVTDTQYF	TGTGCCAGCAGTCCCCTCCCTGCTGCGGGGGTCACAGATACGCAGTATTTT
NA	NA	TRBV5-1	TRBJ2-1	14	CATAGGTPYNEQFF	TGCGCCACCGCGGGCGGGACCCCCTACAATGAGCAGTTCTTC
NA	NA	TRBV28	TRBJ2-2	16	CASSFSAGYDTGELFF	TGTGCCAGCAGTTTCTCGGCGGGTTATGACACCGGGGAGCTGTTTTTT
NA	NA	TRBV7-9	TRBJ1-1	16	CASSLAGLGVATEAFF	TGTGCCAGCAGCTTAGCTGGGTTAGGGGTGGCCACTGAAGCTTTCTTT
NA	TRBD1	TRBV6-5	TRBJ1-1	14	CASSPGTGGTEAFF	TGTGCCAGCAGTCCCGGGACAGGGGGGACTGAAGCTTTCTTT
NA	NA	TRBV5-5	TRBJ1-2	13	CASSFQTNYGYTF	TGTGCCAGCAGCTTCCAAACTAACTATGGCTACACCTTC
NA	NA	TRBV28	TRBJ2-2	15	CASILGQGAIGELFF	NA
NA	TRBD2	TRBV28	TRBJ2-7	15	CASSLGLAGDYEQYF	TGTGCCAGCAGTTTAGGCCTAGCGGGAGACTACGAGCAGTACTTC
NA	NA	TRBV29-1	TRBJ2-5	15	CSVEEIADYQETQYF	TGCAGCGTTGAAGAGATAGCGGACTACCAAGAGACCCAGTACTTC
NA	TRBD1	TRBV29-1	TRBJ1-2	12	CSVGQGGYGYTF	TGCAGCGTTGGACAGGGCGGCTATGGCTACACCTTC
NA	NA	TRBV29-1	TRBJ2-2	12	CSVVSWTGELFF	TGCAGCGTTGTGAGCTGGACCGGGGAGCTGTTTTTT
few	NA	TRBV6-1	TRBJ2-3	14	CASSSSAGQYTQYF	TGTGCCAGCAGTTCCTCTGCTGGCCAGTATACGCAGTATTTT
NA	NA	TRBV5-1	TRBJ2-1	15	CASSLEGAGEHEQFF	TGCGCCAGCAGCTTGGAAGGGGCCGGTGAGCATGAGCAGTTCTTC
NA	NA	TRBV7-9	TRBJ2-5	14	CASRYGANQETQYF	TGTGCCAGCAGGTATGGGGCCAACCAAGAGACCCAGTACTTC
NA	NA	TRBV6-5	TRBJ2-5	15	CASRRPGPGRETQYF	TGTGCCAGCAGGCGGCCGGGACCAGGGAGGGAGACCCAGTACTTC
NA	NA	TRBV28	TRBJ1-6	14	CASSLPLENSPLHF	TGTGCCAGCAGTTTACCCTTAGAGAATTCACCCCTCCACTTT
NA	NA	TRBV28	TRBJ1-2	11	CASKTYYGYTF	TGTGCCAGCAAAACTTACTATGGCTACACCTTC
NA	NA	TRBV20-1	TRBJ1-2	11	CSARLSYGYTF	TGCAGTGCTAGACTATCATACGGCTACACCTTC
NA	NA	TRBV1	TRBJ2-5	19	CTSSQARGKLSSGRETQYF	TGCACCAGCAGCCAAGCTCGGGGAAAGCTGAGTAGCGGGAGAGAGACCCAGTACTTC
NA	NA	TRBV28	TRBJ2-7	14	CASSLMFRGGEQYF	TGTGCCAGCAGTTTAATGTTCAGGGGTGGCGAGCAGTACTTC
NA	TRBD2	TRBV18	TRBJ2-7	12	CASSAGVYEQYF	TGTGCCAGCTCAGCGGGAGTCTACGAGCAGTACTTC
few	NA	TRBV6-1	TRBJ2-1	14	CASSTDRSYNEQFF	TGTGCCAGCAGTACCGACAGGTCCTACAATGAGCAGTTCTTC
few	NA	TRBV6-4	TRBJ2-7	10	CASSDHEQYF	TGTGCCAGCAGTGACCACGAGCAGTACTTC
few	NA	TRBV7-9	TRBJ2-7	15	CASSQEVGNSYEQYF	TGTGCCAGCAGTCAAGAGGTCGGGAACTCCTACGAGCAGTACTTC
NA	TRBD2	TRBV7-9	TRBJ2-7	18	CASSLIWTSGQSSYEQYF	TGTGCCAGCAGCTTGATCTGGACTAGCGGGCAAAGCTCCTACGAGCAGTACTTC
NA	TRBD1	TRBV28	TRBJ2-5	18	CASSSSFRVQGLRETQYF	TGTGCCAGCAGTAGCTCCTTTCGTGTACAGGGGCTTAGAGAGACCCAGTACTTC
few	NA	TRBV6-1	TRBJ2-5	15	CASSDQLTLRETQYF	TGTGCCAGCAGTGACCAACTAACCTTAAGGGAGACCCAGTACTTC
few	TRBD2	TRBV5-6	TRBJ2-5	15	CASSLSGAQQETQYF	TGTGCCAGCAGCTTGAGCGGGGCACAGCAAGAGACCCAGTACTTC
NA	NA	TRBV19	TRBJ2-3	14	CASSIGASTDTQYF	TGTGCCAGTAGTATAGGGGCTAGCACAGATACGCAGTATTTT
NA	TRBD2	TRBV6-1	TRBJ2-2	15	CASEIAGGPTGELFF	TGTGCCAGCGAGATAGCGGGAGGGCCGACCGGGGAGCTGTTTTTT
NA	TRBD1	TRBV5-1	TRBJ1-3	15	CASSGSGGSGNTIYF	TGCGCCAGCAGCGGCTCAGGGGGCTCTGGAAACACCATATATTTT
once	NA	TRBV6-5	TRBJ2-7	15	CASSYSVGAVSEQYF	TGTGCCAGCAGTTACTCGGTAGGCGCGGTGAGTGAGCAGTACTTC
NA	TRBD1	TRBV7-3	TRBJ1-2	15	CASSTGTGSVYGYTF	TGTGCCAGCAGCACAGGGACAGGCTCCGTTTATGGCTACACCTTC
NA	NA	TRBV6-5	TRBJ2-3	15	CASSYLADNTDTQYF	TGTGCCAGCAGTTACTTGGCGGACAACACAGATACGCAGTATTTT
NA	TRBD1	TRBV19	TRBJ1-5	16	CASSIPTGLSNQPQHF	TGTGCCAGTAGTATCCCGACAGGGCTTAGCAATCAGCCCCAGCATTTT
once	NA	TRBV7-9	TRBJ1-3	17	CASSPRGGVLSGNTIYF	TGTGCCAGCAGCCCGCGTGGGGGGGTTCTCTCTGGAAACACCATATATTTT
NA	TRBD2	TRBV30	TRBJ2-3	16	CAWSEGDSGSRDTQYF	TGTGCCTGGAGTGAGGGGGATAGCGGGAGTCGTGATACGCAGTATTTT
NA	NA	TRBV19	TRBJ1-2	15	CASSITGRGGYGYTF	TGTGCCAGTAGTATTACAGGGCGAGGAGGCTATGGCTACACCTTC
once	TRBD1	TRBV30	TRBJ1-2	12	CAWSYAGGGYTF	TGTGCCTGGAGCTATGCAGGGGGTGGCTACACCTTC
NA	TRBD1	TRBV4-1	TRBJ2-7	14	CASSAPGQRYEQYF	TGCGCCAGCAGCGCTCCGGGACAGAGATACGAGCAGTACTTC
NA	NA	TRBV30	TRBJ2-1	12	CAWSSGDNEQFF	TGTGCCTGGAGTAGCGGAGACAATGAGCAGTTCTTC
NA	TRBD2	TRBV6-6	TRBJ2-1	14	CASSTPLAGNEQFF	TGTGCCAGCAGTACACCACTAGCGGGCAATGAGCAGTTCTTC
NA	NA	TRBV6-1	TRBJ1-1	13	CASSEGGVPEAFF	TGTGCCAGCAGCGAGGGGGGGGTTCCTGAAGCTTTCTTT